These 2 T cell receptor beta chains came from one sample sequenced in a study of tumor-infiltrating lymphocytes in oesophageal squamous cell carcinoma. From the PCR reads, TCRdb called clonotypes with MiXCR, one entry per CDR3 protein. The profile shows about 21,000 distinct CDR3 sequences, around 39% of them singletons. The sample was esophageal tumor tissue. Receptors were obtained from a male donor with esophageal squamous cell carcinoma.

In this sample, this clonotype turned up many times. The chain combines TRBV19 with TRBJ1-5, with D hard to call. From germline, CDR1 is LNHDA and CDR2 SQIVND (reference sequence). Trimming pared 2 bases from V and 0 bases from J, leaving 8 bases between. The CDR3 loop spans 15 amino acids. The CDR3 loop reads CASSINSNSNQPQHF. The DNA for the CDR3 is TGTGCCAGTAGTATAAACAGTAATAGCAATCAGCCCCAGCATTTT.

This clonotype was recorded a few times. J is TRBJ2-2 and V is TRBV20-1; D is perhaps TRBD2 (5 bases). With 4 bases removed from V and 6 bases from J, the gap between germline ends came to 21 bases. CDR1 and CDR2 (germline): DFQATT, SNEGSKA (reference sequence). This CDR3 has 16 residues. The CDR3 nucleotides read TGCAGTGCTACTTACCGAGCGGAGCCGGTCTCCGGGGAGCTGTTTTTT. The encoded protein is CSATYRAEPVSGELFF.